The rows below give T cell receptor beta chains drawn from one sample of a study of cytomegalovirus exposure and HLA in healthy donors. Libraries were prepared by immunoSEQ multiplex PCR; TCRdb keeps only in-frame clonotypes and omits some of them. This repertoire shows approximately 190,000 clones, about 86% found once; its top ten account for about 2%. Sequenced sample: PBMCs. Receptors originate from a woman aged 18-29 years in good health and CMV-seropositive. Each CDR3 is given with its conserved first and last residue. D genes are given only for firm matches. Clone size is not always given. Where it is, it says once, few, many or a class for expanded clones.

V: TRBV4-3; J: TRBJ2-1; D: NA; size: NA; DNA: TGCGCCAGCAGCCAAGATTGGAGCGGACGCGGGAATGAGCAGTTCTTC; CDR3: CASSQDWSGRGNEQFF
V: TRBV12-5; J: TRBJ2-2; D: NA; size: NA; DNA: TGTGCTGGATCATGGGGGACACCCGATACCGGGGAGCTGTTTTTT; CDR3: CAGSWGTPDTGELFF
V: TRBV15; J: TRBJ1-5; D: NA; size: NA; DNA: TGTGCCACCAGCAGAGAAGGGGCGAGGCAGCCCCAGCATTTT; CDR3: CATSREGARQPQHF
V: TRBV6-4; J: TRBJ2-5; D: TRBD2; size: NA; DNA: TGTGCCAGCAGTGCGTCGGGACTAGCGGGGGAGACCCAGTACTTC; CDR3: CASSASGLAGETQYF
V: TRBV4-3; J: TRBJ1-1; D: TRBD1; size: few; DNA: TGCGCCAGCAGCCAAGAATTAGCCGGGACAGGGGTGAACACTGAAGCTTTCTTT; CDR3: CASSQELAGTGVNTEAFF
V: TRBV7-9; J: TRBJ2-2; D: NA; size: NA; DNA: TGTGCCAGCAGCAGGACAGCTTCCGCGAACACCGGGGAGCTGTTTTTT; CDR3: CASSRTASANTGELFF
V: TRBV28; J: TRBJ1-1; D: TRBD1; size: NA; DNA: TGTGCCAGCAGGGGACAGGGCCGGACTGAAGCTTTCTTT; CDR3: CASRGQGRTEAFF
V: TRBV6-1; J: TRBJ2-7; D: TRBD1; size: NA; DNA: TGTGCCAGCAAGTTAGGGGGCCGCGAGCAGTACTTC; CDR3: CASKLGGREQYF
V: TRBV2; J: TRBJ1-1; D: NA; size: NA; DNA: TGTGCCAGCAGTCCTTGGACATCTGGGGAAGCTTTCTTT; CDR3: CASSPWTSGEAFF
V: TRBV9; J: TRBJ2-5; D: NA; size: NA; DNA: TGTGCCAGCAGCGTAGGGACAGCCCAAGAGACCCAGTACTTC; CDR3: CASSVGTAQETQYF
V: TRBV5-1; J: TRBJ2-5; D: TRBD2; size: NA; DNA: TGCGCCAGCAGCCCGGGAGGGCCAGAGACCCAGTACTTC; CDR3: CASSPGGPETQYF
V: TRBV28; J: TRBJ2-7; D: NA; size: NA; DNA: TGTGCCAGCAGACAAGGGGACACCAACTACGAGCAGTACTTC; CDR3: CASRQGDTNYEQYF
V: TRBV11-2; J: TRBJ2-7; D: TRBD2; size: NA; DNA: TGTGCCAGCAGCTTAAGGACTGGGGGGGGCGAGCAGTACTTC; CDR3: CASSLRTGGGEQYF
V: TRBV5-4; J: TRBJ2-7; D: NA; size: NA; DNA: TGTGCCAGCAGCTCGTCATCCGGGGCCTACGAGCAGTACTTC; CDR3: CASSSSSGAYEQYF
V: TRBV6-4; J: TRBJ2-1; D: NA; size: NA; DNA: TGTGCCAGCGGGCAGGGTATGGGTAGTGAGCAGTTCTTC; CDR3: CASGQGMGSEQFF
V: TRBV29-1; J: TRBJ2-7; D: TRBD1; size: once; DNA: TGCAGCGTTGCGAACAGGGGGCCCAACTACGAGCAGTACTTC; CDR3: CSVANRGPNYEQYF
V: TRBV7-7; J: TRBJ2-1; D: NA; size: NA; DNA: TGTGCTGGCAGCTTAGACCAGTACAATGAGCAGTTCTTC; CDR3: CAGSLDQYNEQFF
V: TRBV27; J: TRBJ2-2; D: NA; size: NA; DNA: TGTGCCAGCACGGAGCGAACCGGGGAGCTGTTTTTT; CDR3: CASTERTGELFF
V: TRBV30; J: TRBJ1-1; D: NA; size: NA; DNA: TGTGCCTGGACCGTATCTCGGTCGAACACTGAAGCTTTCTTT; CDR3: CAWTVSRSNTEAFF
V: TRBV30; J: TRBJ1-5; D: NA; size: NA; DNA: TGTGCCTGGAGTTATAAGGGGGGGGTATCGGCCCAGCATTTT; CDR3: CAWSYKGGVSAQHF
V: TRBV15; J: TRBJ1-5; D: NA; size: NA; DNA: TGTGCCACCAGCAGAGCCAGGACAGCAGGGCAGCCCCAGCATTTT; CDR3: CATSRARTAGQPQHF
V: TRBV5-1; J: TRBJ2-5; D: TRBD2; size: NA; DNA: TGCGCCAGCAGCCGGCTGGCGGGGGAAGAGACCCAGTACTTC; CDR3: CASSRLAGEETQYF
V: TRBV29-1; J: TRBJ2-3; D: TRBD2; size: NA; DNA: TGCAGCGTCACCACTTTAGCGGGGACGACAGATACGCAGTATTTT; CDR3: CSVTTLAGTTDTQYF
V: TRBV19; J: TRBJ2-5; D: NA; size: NA; DNA: TGTGCCAGTAGTCTAGGGGCTCAAGAGACCCAGTACTTC; CDR3: CASSLGAQETQYF
V: TRBV5-1; J: TRBJ2-2; D: TRBD1; size: few; DNA: TGCGCCAGCAGCCCGGGACAGGCGGCCGGGGAGCTGTTTTTT; CDR3: CASSPGQAAGELFF
V: TRBV18; J: TRBJ2-5; D: NA; size: NA; DNA: TGTGCCAGCTCACGCTACGAGACCCAGTACTTC; CDR3: CASSRYETQYF
V: TRBV28; J: TRBJ1-1; D: TRBD1; size: NA; DNA: TGTGCCAGCAGTTTAGGGACAGAGGGCACTGAAGCTTTCTTT; CDR3: CASSLGTEGTEAFF
V: TRBV6-1; J: TRBJ1-1; D: TRBD1; size: few; DNA: TGTGCCAACAGAGTCAGGGGGGAAAACACTGAAGCTTTCTTT; CDR3: CANRVRGENTEAFF
V: TRBV5-6; J: TRBJ1-2; D: NA; size: NA; DNA: TGTGCCAGCAGCTTGTCCCAGTTTCAGGGTGGCTATGGCTACACCTTC; CDR3: CASSLSQFQGGYGYTF
V: TRBV7-8; J: TRBJ1-4; D: NA; size: NA; DNA: TGTGCCAGCAGCTTAACCGGGACACCAACTAATGAAAAACTGTTTTTT; CDR3: CASSLTGTPTNEKLFF
V: TRBV20-1; J: TRBJ1-1; D: NA; size: NA; DNA: TGCAGTGCTAGGCGTGTAAGTGAAGCTTTCTTT; CDR3: CSARRVSEAFF
V: TRBV23-1; J: TRBJ2-5; D: NA; size: NA; DNA: TGCGCCAGCAGTCACCGGGACGGGGGTTTGGAGACCCAGTACTTC; CDR3: CASSHRDGGLETQYF
V: TRBV9; J: TRBJ1-2; D: TRBD1; size: NA; DNA: TGTGCCAGCAGCGGAGGACAGGGGGCTCTTGGCTACACCTTC; CDR3: CASSGGQGALGYTF
V: TRBV19; J: TRBJ2-1; D: NA; size: NA; DNA: TGTGCCAGTAGTAAAGAGGGCCCCTACAATGAGCAGTTCTTC; CDR3: CASSKEGPYNEQFF
V: TRBV2; J: TRBJ1-5; D: TRBD1; size: NA; DNA: TGTGCCAGCAGTGACGGGACAGGGGACAATCAGCCCCAGCATTTT; CDR3: CASSDGTGDNQPQHF
V: TRBV19; J: TRBJ1-2; D: TRBD1; size: NA; DNA: TGTGCCAGTAGTCTTGGCAGGGGGCGCGGCTACACCTTC; CDR3: CASSLGRGRGYTF
V: TRBV2; J: TRBJ1-2; D: TRBD1; size: NA; DNA: TGTGCCAGCAGCAGGGGGTTGCGGGGCTACACCTTC; CDR3: CASSRGLRGYTF
V: TRBV28; J: TRBJ1-2; D: NA; size: NA; DNA: TGTGCCAGCAGTTTTACCGGTTATGGCTACACCTTC; CDR3: CASSFTGYGYTF
V: TRBV28; J: TRBJ2-3; D: TRBD2; size: NA; DNA: TGTGCCAGCAGTTTAGGGCGTGGACTAGCGATTGATACGCAGTATTTT; CDR3: CASSLGRGLAIDTQYF
V: TRBV19; J: TRBJ1-5; D: NA; size: NA; DNA: TGTGGCGCGGGGGGCGGCTATCAGCCCCAGCATTTT; CDR3: CGAGGGYQPQHF